The rows below give T cell receptor beta chains drawn from one sample of a study of cytomegalovirus exposure and HLA in healthy donors. Measured with immunoSEQ multiplex PCR; TCRdb has only the in-frame clones, and not every one. The sample contains around 170,000 clones, approximately 71% of which appear only once. The specimen sequenced was PBMCs. The source of these receptors is a girl aged 5-17 years in good health and CMV-seronegative. The CDR3 runs from the conserved cysteine through the conserved F or W. D genes are given only for firm matches. A clone size is listed for some rows: how often the clone was seen (once, few, many), or a class if it is expanded.

abundance: .; j_gene: TRBJ2-1; v_gene: TRBV7-2; d_gene: TRBD2; CDR3nt: TGTGCCAGCAGCAAACTAGCGGGGGGATACAATGAGCAGTTCTTC; CDR3aa: CASSKLAGGYNEQFF
abundance: .; j_gene: TRBJ2-7; v_gene: TRBV7-2; d_gene: .; CDR3nt: TGTGCCAGCAGCCCGAGCTCCTACGAGCAGTACTTC; CDR3aa: CASSPSSYEQYF
abundance: few; j_gene: TRBJ2-5; v_gene: TRBV9; d_gene: TRBD1; CDR3nt: TGTGCCAGCAGCGTGCCGGGACAGCAAGAGACCCAGTACTTC; CDR3aa: CASSVPGQQETQYF
abundance: few; j_gene: TRBJ1-5; v_gene: TRBV6-1; d_gene: .; CDR3nt: TGTGCCAGCAGTGGATCAACTTATAGCAATCAGCCCCAGCATTTT; CDR3aa: CASSGSTYSNQPQHF
abundance: .; j_gene: TRBJ1-1; v_gene: TRBV5-4; d_gene: .; CDR3nt: TGTGCCAGCAGCTTGACCGGAGGCCGGAACACTGAAGCTTTCTTT; CDR3aa: CASSLTGGRNTEAFF
abundance: few; j_gene: TRBJ1-6; v_gene: TRBV4-1; d_gene: TRBD1; CDR3nt: TGCGCCAGCAGCCCTCAGGGGGTTTCGGGCTCCTATAATTCACCCCTCCACTTT; CDR3aa: CASSPQGVSGSYNSPLHF
abundance: .; j_gene: TRBJ2-3; v_gene: TRBV2; d_gene: .; CDR3nt: TGTGCCAGCAGCCCCGGACTACGCACAGATACGCAGTATTTT; CDR3aa: CASSPGLRTDTQYF
abundance: .; j_gene: TRBJ2-7; v_gene: TRBV25-1; d_gene: .; CDR3nt: TGTGCCAGCAGTTCCCTCCTCGGAGGTTCCTCCTACGAGCAGTACTTC; CDR3aa: CASSSLLGGSSYEQYF
abundance: .; j_gene: TRBJ2-1; v_gene: TRBV5-1; d_gene: .; CDR3nt: TGCGCCAGCAGCTTCGAGGGAGATGTGTTAAATGAGCAGTTCTTC; CDR3aa: CASSFEGDVLNEQFF
abundance: .; j_gene: TRBJ1-2; v_gene: TRBV28; d_gene: .; CDR3nt: TGTGCCATAAGGGAGGAGATACTTGGCTACACCTTC; CDR3aa: CAIREEILGYTF
abundance: .; j_gene: TRBJ2-3; v_gene: TRBV7-9; d_gene: .; CDR3nt: .; CDR3aa: CASSFSGQGEDTQYF
abundance: .; j_gene: TRBJ1-2; v_gene: TRBV7-3; d_gene: TRBD1; CDR3nt: TGTGCCAGCAGCCCGCGGGACAGGGGTGGCTATGGCTACACCTTC; CDR3aa: CASSPRDRGGYGYTF
abundance: .; j_gene: TRBJ2-7; v_gene: TRBV19; d_gene: .; CDR3nt: TGTGCCAGTAGGAAACGGAGCTCCTACGAGCAGTACTTC; CDR3aa: CASRKRSSYEQYF
abundance: .; j_gene: TRBJ2-3; v_gene: TRBV7-9; d_gene: .; CDR3nt: TGTGCCAGCAGGTACTTGACTGGTCCTACAGATACGCAGTATTTT; CDR3aa: CASRYLTGPTDTQYF
abundance: .; j_gene: TRBJ2-7; v_gene: TRBV7-9; d_gene: TRBD1; CDR3nt: TGTGCCAGCAGCTTAGCGATTTCGGGGACAGCGAGCTCCTACGAGCAGTACTTC; CDR3aa: CASSLAISGTASSYEQYF
abundance: .; j_gene: TRBJ1-4; v_gene: TRBV6-5; d_gene: TRBD1; CDR3nt: TGTGCCAGCAGGAGGGACAGTTCTAATGAAAAACTGTTTTTT; CDR3aa: CASRRDSSNEKLFF
abundance: few; j_gene: TRBJ2-2; v_gene: TRBV29-1; d_gene: .; CDR3nt: TGCAGCGTCGCAATACCACTCCAAGAAAGGGAGCTGTTTTTT; CDR3aa: CSVAIPLQERELFF
abundance: .; j_gene: TRBJ2-7; v_gene: TRBV9; d_gene: .; CDR3nt: TGTGCCAGCAGCCCATCCGGGACCTACGAGCAGTACTTC; CDR3aa: CASSPSGTYEQYF
abundance: .; j_gene: TRBJ2-7; v_gene: TRBV4-1; d_gene: TRBD1; CDR3nt: TGCGCCAGCAGCCAGACGGGACAGGCATCCTACGAGCAGTACTTC; CDR3aa: CASSQTGQASYEQYF
abundance: few; j_gene: TRBJ2-7; v_gene: TRBV9; d_gene: TRBD1; CDR3nt: TGTGCCAGCAGCACACGGACAGGGACCCACGAGCAGTACTTC; CDR3aa: CASSTRTGTHEQYF
abundance: .; j_gene: TRBJ2-5; v_gene: TRBV7-7; d_gene: .; CDR3nt: TGTGCTAGCAGCGATCAATACAGGGACCCCGGCGAGACCCAGTACTTC; CDR3aa: CASSDQYRDPGETQYF
abundance: .; j_gene: TRBJ2-5; v_gene: TRBV19; d_gene: TRBD2; CDR3nt: TGTGCCAGTAGTATGGTTAGCGGGCAAGAGACCCAGTACTTC; CDR3aa: CASSMVSGQETQYF
abundance: .; j_gene: TRBJ1-1; v_gene: TRBV9; d_gene: .; CDR3nt: TGTGCCAGCAGCCCTCGGGGGGGATCGAACACTGAAGCTTTCTTT; CDR3aa: CASSPRGGSNTEAFF
abundance: .; j_gene: TRBJ2-3; v_gene: TRBV7-9; d_gene: TRBD2; CDR3nt: TGTGCCAGCAGCCTCGGGGGTAGCGGGGGGCCGGTAGATACGCAGTATTTT; CDR3aa: CASSLGGSGGPVDTQYF
abundance: few; j_gene: TRBJ2-7; v_gene: TRBV5-8; d_gene: TRBD1; CDR3nt: TGTGCCAGCAGCTATCATTGGACAGGCACCCCCAGCTACGAGCAGTACTTC; CDR3aa: CASSYHWTGTPSYEQYF
abundance: few; j_gene: TRBJ1-2; v_gene: TRBV9; d_gene: TRBD1; CDR3nt: TGTGCCAGCAATCCCGGACAGGGGGGTATTGGCTACACCTTC; CDR3aa: CASNPGQGGIGYTF
abundance: .; j_gene: TRBJ2-5; v_gene: TRBV10-1; d_gene: .; CDR3nt: TGCGCCAGCAGTGAAGCTCTTCAAGAGACCCAGTACTTC; CDR3aa: CASSEALQETQYF
abundance: .; j_gene: TRBJ2-1; v_gene: TRBV2; d_gene: .; CDR3nt: TGTGCCAGCAGTAGACAGGTAAACAATGAGCAGTTCTTC; CDR3aa: CASSRQVNNEQFF
abundance: .; j_gene: TRBJ2-1; v_gene: TRBV5-8; d_gene: TRBD2; CDR3nt: TGTGCCAGCAGCCCCGGGACTAGCGGCTACAATGAGCAGTTCTTC; CDR3aa: CASSPGTSGYNEQFF
abundance: .; j_gene: TRBJ2-5; v_gene: TRBV9; d_gene: TRBD1; CDR3nt: TGTGCCAGCAGCAAAGGGGACAGACAAGAGACCCAGTACTTC; CDR3aa: CASSKGDRQETQYF
abundance: once; j_gene: TRBJ1-6; v_gene: TRBV25-1; d_gene: .; CDR3nt: TGTGCCAGCAGTGAATCAAATAATTCACCCCTCCACTTT; CDR3aa: CASSESNNSPLHF
abundance: .; j_gene: TRBJ1-4; v_gene: TRBV2; d_gene: .; CDR3nt: TGTGCCTGCGTAGCGCGGTCGGGAGATGAAAAACTGTTTTTT; CDR3aa: CACVARSGDEKLFF
abundance: .; j_gene: TRBJ2-7; v_gene: TRBV11-1; d_gene: TRBD1; CDR3nt: TGTGCCAGCAGCGCTCCGGGACAGGGAGTATACGAGCAGTACTTC; CDR3aa: CASSAPGQGVYEQYF
abundance: .; j_gene: TRBJ2-2; v_gene: TRBV7-6; d_gene: .; CDR3nt: TGTGCCAGCAGCTTACATCTAGGGGAGCTGTTTTTT; CDR3aa: CASSLHLGELFF
abundance: .; j_gene: TRBJ2-1; v_gene: TRBV5-1; d_gene: .; CDR3nt: TGCGCCAGCAGCTCGCGGGGACAGAAGAATGAGCAGTTCTTC; CDR3aa: CASSSRGQKNEQFF
abundance: few; j_gene: TRBJ2-7; v_gene: TRBV6-5; d_gene: TRBD1; CDR3nt: TGTGCCAGCAGCACGACAGGGGCGGGGGAGCAGTACTTC; CDR3aa: CASSTTGAGEQYF
abundance: .; j_gene: TRBJ1-1; v_gene: TRBV4-1; d_gene: TRBD1; CDR3nt: TGCGCCAGCAGCCAATTAGCCAGGGGGAGGACTGAAGCTTTCTTT; CDR3aa: CASSQLARGRTEAFF
abundance: once; j_gene: TRBJ1-2; v_gene: TRBV27; d_gene: .; CDR3nt: TGTGCCAGCAGTTTAGGGGCGAACTATGGCTACACCTTC; CDR3aa: CASSLGANYGYTF
abundance: once; j_gene: TRBJ2-5; v_gene: TRBV19; d_gene: .; CDR3nt: TGTGCCAGTAGTATAGGGGCCAGGCAAGAGACCCAGTACTTC; CDR3aa: CASSIGARQETQYF
abundance: .; j_gene: TRBJ1-6; v_gene: TRBV13; d_gene: TRBD1; CDR3nt: TGTGCCAGCAGCCCCCCCCACGACAGGGCCTCGGATAATTCACCCCTCCACTTT; CDR3aa: CASSPPHDRASDNSPLHF
abundance: .; j_gene: TRBJ2-3; v_gene: TRBV6-6; d_gene: .; CDR3nt: TGTGCCAGCAGTTACCCCAGGGCCACAGATACGCAGTATTTT; CDR3aa: CASSYPRATDTQYF
abundance: .; j_gene: TRBJ1-1; v_gene: TRBV5-4; d_gene: TRBD1; CDR3nt: TGTGCCAGCAGCGGCAGGGGGCCCTTGGAGAACACTGAAGCTTTCTTT; CDR3aa: CASSGRGPLENTEAFF
abundance: .; j_gene: TRBJ2-1; v_gene: TRBV6-5; d_gene: .; CDR3nt: TGTGCCAGCAGTTACCCAGAGGCAGGGTTTAAGGAGCAGTTCTTC; CDR3aa: CASSYPEAGFKEQFF
abundance: .; j_gene: TRBJ2-3; v_gene: TRBV4-1; d_gene: TRBD2; CDR3nt: TGCGCCAGCAGCCAAGACGGAGCGGGGGGGCCAGGGGATACGCAGTATTTT; CDR3aa: CASSQDGAGGPGDTQYF
abundance: .; j_gene: TRBJ2-7; v_gene: TRBV4-2; d_gene: .; CDR3nt: TGTGCCAGCAGCCAAGAGAGGGTGGGCTCCGCGGGGGCGCACGAGCAGTACTTC; CDR3aa: CASSQERVGSAGAHEQYF
abundance: .; j_gene: TRBJ1-2; v_gene: TRBV2; d_gene: .; CDR3nt: TGTGCCAGCAGTGAAGCGCGGGACTCCACTTATGGCTACACCTTC; CDR3aa: CASSEARDSTYGYTF
abundance: .; j_gene: TRBJ2-5; v_gene: TRBV14; d_gene: TRBD1; CDR3nt: TGTGCCAGCAGCGAACAGGGGTCGGGGACCCAGTACTTC; CDR3aa: CASSEQGSGTQYF
abundance: .; j_gene: TRBJ1-1; v_gene: TRBV6-1; d_gene: .; CDR3nt: TGTGCCAGCAGTGACAGGGTGAACACTGAAGCTTTCTTT; CDR3aa: CASSDRVNTEAFF
abundance: .; j_gene: TRBJ2-6; v_gene: TRBV13; d_gene: .; CDR3nt: TGTGCCAGCAGCTCCAACAGATTCTCTGGGGCCAACGTCCTGACTTTC; CDR3aa: CASSSNRFSGANVLTF
abundance: .; j_gene: TRBJ1-6; v_gene: TRBV14; d_gene: .; CDR3nt: TGTGCCAGCAGCCAAGATCTCAACATGGTTGTCCACTTT; CDR3aa: CASSQDLNMVVHF
abundance: .; j_gene: TRBJ1-1; v_gene: TRBV9; d_gene: TRBD1; CDR3nt: TGTGCCAGCAGCGTACTAGACAGGGGGGACACTGAAGCTTTCTTT; CDR3aa: CASSVLDRGDTEAFF
abundance: .; j_gene: TRBJ1-1; v_gene: TRBV7-8; d_gene: .; CDR3nt: TGTGCCAGCAGCTTATTCACAGGGAACACTGAAGCTTTCTTT; CDR3aa: CASSLFTGNTEAFF